The rows below give T cell receptor beta chains drawn from one sample of a study of early T cells in non-severe SARS-CoV-2 infection. TCRdb redid the calling of the 5' RACE reads with MiXCR, one entry per CDR3 protein. Among about 46,000 distinct CDR3 sequences listed, around 10% were seen once. The specimen was whole blood, collected at baseline. Receptor source: an adult who was a healthcare worker with PCR-confirmed SARS-CoV-2 infection or an uninfected control (not recorded which). Both conserved end residues are part of each CDR3.

J,length,V,CDR3
TRBJ1-3,14,TRBV4-3,CASSAGYSGNTIYF
TRBJ2-4,13,TRBV7-8,CASSLADKNIQYF
TRBJ2-7,12,TRBV20-1,CSVSGSGYEQYF
TRBJ2-3,16,TRBV20-1,CSARGLTGSRTDTQYF
TRBJ2-1,16,TRBV20-1,CSARETSGGDNNEQFF
TRBJ2-5,17,TRBV6-4,CASSDLWIAGVQETQYF
TRBJ2-5,15,TRBV5-1,CASSLEGGQRETQYF
TRBJ1-2,14,TRBV6-5,CASSYSITNYGYTF
TRBJ1-2,14,TRBV6-6,CATKIEGVETGYTF
TRBJ1-1,15,TRBV12-3/TRBV12-4,CASSRPSGRVEEAFF
TRBJ2-1,11,TRBV20-1,CSAGGVYEQFF
TRBJ2-7,17,TRBV20-1,CSASPRTGAPISYEQYF
TRBJ2-7,15,TRBV28,CASSFETSGKYEQYF
TRBJ1-1,12,TRBV3-1,CASSQTSSRAFF
TRBJ2-7,13,TRBV6-6,CASKGGLLYEQYF
TRBJ1-2,15,TRBV7-2,CASSGWTGTNYGYTF
TRBJ2-1,15,TRBV20-1,CSASSRTGWKNEQFF
TRBJ1-2,13,TRBV12-3/TRBV12-4,CASSLLRDSGYTF
TRBJ2-1,14,TRBV11-2,CASSLGIAINEQFF
TRBJ1-1,16,TRBV15,CATSTRRGRLNTEAFF
TRBJ2-7,13,TRBV24-1,CATSDSHTYEQYF
TRBJ1-1,13,TRBV20-1,CSAPYGVFTEAFF
TRBJ2-7,14,TRBV7-3,CASSLAGGTYEQYF
TRBJ1-2,13,TRBV3-1,CASSQGANYGYTF
TRBJ2-5,12,TRBV10-3,CATGGPQETQYF
TRBJ2-7,16,TRBV11-2,CASSLDLGLGNYEQYF
TRBJ2-4,15,TRBV11-2,CASSSLGGAKNIQYF
TRBJ2-7,12,TRBV28,CASSLGVYEQYF
TRBJ2-7,18,TRBV6-2/TRBV6-3,CASSHLPASGIDGYEQYF
TRBJ2-5,15,TRBV7-9,CASSARQGGQETQYF
TRBJ1-5,13,TRBV29-1,CSVGREHNQPQHF
TRBJ1-1,15,TRBV2,CASIFRVGANTEAFF
TRBJ2-1,17,TRBV6-2/TRBV6-3,CASSYDGSSSSYNEQFF
TRBJ2-3,15,TRBV5-1,CASSFQGFITDTQYF
TRBJ1-3,16,TRBV12-3/TRBV12-4,CASSLHRPSSGNTIYF
TRBJ2-6,16,TRBV7-3,CASSSGFSSGANVLTF
TRBJ1-6,15,TRBV2,CASKRGPAGNSPLHF
TRBJ2-1,19,TRBV20-1,CSARGYTGLTSGTYNEQFF
TRBJ2-2,14,TRBV2,CASSADFLTGELFF
TRBJ1-1,14,TRBV20-1,CSARDPGSGTEAFF
TRBJ2-1,18,TRBV20-1,CSAGGTSGRAGSYNEQFF
TRBJ2-5,16,TRBV5-4,CASSPGPSNRQETQYF
TRBJ2-1,14,TRBV7-3,CASSLGGIMDEQFF
TRBJ1-6,14,TRBV29-1,CSVRNGQGNSPLHF